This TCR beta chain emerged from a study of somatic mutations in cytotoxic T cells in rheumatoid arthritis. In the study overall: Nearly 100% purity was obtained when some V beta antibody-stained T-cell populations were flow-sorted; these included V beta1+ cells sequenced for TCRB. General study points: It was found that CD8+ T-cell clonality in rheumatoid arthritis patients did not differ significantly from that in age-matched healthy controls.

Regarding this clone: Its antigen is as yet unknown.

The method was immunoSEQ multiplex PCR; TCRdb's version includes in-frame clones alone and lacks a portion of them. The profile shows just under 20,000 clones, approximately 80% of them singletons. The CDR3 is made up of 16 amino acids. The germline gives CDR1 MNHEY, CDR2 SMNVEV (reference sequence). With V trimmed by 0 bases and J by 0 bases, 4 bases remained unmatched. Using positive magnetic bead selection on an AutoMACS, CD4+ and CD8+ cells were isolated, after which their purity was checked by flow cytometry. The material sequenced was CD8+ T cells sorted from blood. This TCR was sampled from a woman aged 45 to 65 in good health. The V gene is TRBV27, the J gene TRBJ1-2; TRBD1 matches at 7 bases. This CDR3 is CASSLSGQGANYGYTF. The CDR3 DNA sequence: TGTGCCAGCAGTTTATCTGGGCAGGGGGCTAACTATGGCTACACCTTC.